The rows below give T cell receptor beta chains drawn from one sample of a study of shared clonotypes between healthy human individuals. The table came from immunoSEQ multiplex PCR; TCRdb's copy has only in-frame clones and leaves some out. The table records some 1 million clones, roughly 75% of them present only once. Sequenced: memory CD4+ T cells sorted from blood. All receptors derive from a man younger than 30 in good health. Each CDR3 is given without its conserved first and last residue. Fields, in order: clone size, V gene, J gene, CDR3 protein. Some rows have no size entry. The others give once, few or many, or a class for an expanded clone.

>.|TRBV5-1|TRBJ2-7
ASSLEGGFHEQY
>.|TRBV13|TRBJ1-1
ASSFGVLVNTEAF
>.|TRBV6-4|TRBJ1-2
ASSEGQGEGYT
>.|TRBV7-8|TRBJ1-2
ASSPSHGTGDNYGYT
>.|TRBV14|TRBJ2-7
ASSLRDARSLSEQY
>.|TRBV19|TRBJ2-5
ASSKNRGRETQY
>few|TRBV12-2|TRBJ1-2
ASRFRGNYGYT
>.|TRBV29-1|TRBJ2-3
SATPRNTDTQY
>.|TRBV6-1|TRBJ2-3
ASREWVTDTQY
>.|TRBV7-9|TRBJ1-2
ASSTAEGHLSYGYT
>.|TRBV2|TRBJ2-1
ATKNPGTSGRAEQF
>.|TRBV30|TRBJ2-1
AWIKAGGLGV
>.|TRBV6-5|TRBJ2-3
ASTRGGRADTQY
>.|TRBV5-6|TRBJ2-3
ASSRGDTQY
>.|TRBV5-4|TRBJ2-3
ASSFRLASSTDTQY
>few|TRBV5-1|TRBJ2-3
ASSREGSTDTQY
>few|TRBV9|TRBJ2-1
ASSVSSGDYNEQF
>.|TRBV6-1|TRBJ2-7
ASRWGQGPYEQY
>few|TRBV6-5|TRBJ1-1
ASSYSSGFAF
>few|TRBV27|TRBJ1-2
ASSSRALRGYT
>.|TRBV6-5|TRBJ1-5
ASSPGGWQPQH
>.|TRBV19|TRBJ1-2
ASSVQGAGNYGYT
>.|TRBV29-1|TRBJ2-2
SVSLGGGTGELF
>.|TRBV7-2|TRBJ2-7
ASRSGSTYEQY
>few|TRBV5-1|TRBJ1-6
ASSLDGGLSPLH
>.|TRBV21-1|TRBJ2-1
ASSPEGTRYNEQF
>.|TRBV5-6|TRBJ1-3
ASSAGRHGNSGNTIY
>.|TRBV10-2|TRBJ2-5
ASSDSLETQY
>.|TRBV5-4|.
ASSGPGPSSYEQY
>.|TRBV18|TRBJ2-7
ASSPGAYEQY
>.|TRBV7-9|TRBJ2-7
ASSLLPSSYEQY
>few|TRBV5-4|TRBJ2-2
ASSFVTGELF
>.|TRBV30|.
AWRLNQPSEQY
>.|TRBV27|TRBJ2-7
ASSSGLAGGRPRQY
>.|TRBV19|TRBJ1-4
ASRSLALKGNEKLF
>few|TRBV4-2|TRBJ2-3
ASSQDLGQLRTDTQY
>few|TRBV5-5|TRBJ1-6
ASSPLDTNSPLH
>.|TRBV4-1|TRBJ2-7
ASSPGEASGVYEQY
>.|TRBV10-3|TRBJ2-7
AIGVSTYEQY
>.|TRBV18|TRBJ1-2
ASSPEQGRSYT
>.|TRBV19|TRBJ2-1
ASSIREASYNEQF
>.|TRBV5-1|TRBJ2-1
ASSDGDYNEQF
>.|TRBV11-2|TRBJ1-3
ASSVGGNTIY
>.|TRBV18|TRBJ1-2
ASSPSQGASFTNYGYT
>few|TRBV7-9|TRBJ2-5
ASSLRTVNKETQY
>.|TRBV11-2|TRBJ1-3
ASSQDRISLSGNTIY